The 25 T cell receptor beta chains presented below share a single source sample, sequenced in a study of identical twins. TCRdb recomputed calls from the 5' RACE reads with MiXCR, one row per CDR3 protein. The table includes 420,000 or so distinct CDR3 sequences, approximately 17% detected once. The sequenced material came from naive T cells sorted from blood. The receptors were gathered from a man in his fifties in good health.

This clonotype was counted at least ten times. The chain joins TRBV13 to TRBJ2-2, with a tentative D call TRBD2 (5 bases). Per germline, CDR1 PRHDT and CDR2 FYEKMQ (reference sequence). With 5 bases removed from V and 5 bases from J, the gap between germline ends came to 9 bases. The CDR3 loop spans 13 amino acids. CDR3 sequence (DNA): TGTGCCAGCAGCGAGGGATTGACCGGGGAGCTGTTTTTT. Translating it yields CASSEGLTGELFF.

The chain links TRBV19 to TRBJ2-2, with a possible D match to TRBD2 (6 bases). Germline assignment: CDR1 LNHDA and CDR2 SQIVND (reference sequence). The germline V and J ends were trimmed by 9 bases and 6 bases, with 14 bases remaining between them. The CDR3 has 13 amino acids. CDR3 protein: CASRTTRAGELFF. CDR3 bases: TGTGCCAGCAGGACTACTCGGGCCGGGGAGCTGTTTTTT.

V is TRBV4-3 and J is TRBJ2-5; 11 positions agree with TRBD2. CDR1 is LGHNA and CDR2 is YSLEER in the germline V gene. This CDR3 contains 18 residues. Trimming removed 0 bases from V and 2 bases from J; junction bases left unmatched: 8. This CDR3 is CASSQDLAGGTTQETQYF. The CDR3 nucleotides read TGCGCCAGCAGCCAAGACCTAGCGGGGGGTACTACACAAGAGACCCAGTACTTC.

This clonotype has only a few counts. CDR3 DNA sequence: TGCGCCAGCAGCCAAGATCGTGGCTCGAACACAGATACGCAGTATTTT. Its translation: CASSQDRGSNTDTQYF. The rearrangement uses TRBV4-1 and TRBJ2-3; D call uncertain. Germline V gene data show CDR1 as MGHRA and CDR2 as YSYEKL. This CDR3 is 16 amino acids long. Trimming took off 0 bases at V and 2 bases at J, with 12 bases between the two ends.

There are a few counts of this clonotype. J is TRBJ2-3 and V is TRBV10-3; 7 positions agree with TRBD2. The CDR3 is made up of 16 amino acids. V shed 6 bases and J 3 bases; nucleotides not matched to a gene: 12. CDR1 and CDR2 (germline): ENHRY, SYGVKD. CDR3 protein: CAISTPQGGPTDTQYF. The CDR3 region has the DNA TGTGCCATCAGCACCCCCCAGGGAGGGCCGACAGATACGCAGTATTTT.

The chain links TRBV27 to TRBJ2-7; 9 nucleotides agree with TRBD1. Trimming cost V 2 bases and J 4 bases; bases outside gene matches: 9. CDR3 length: 16 amino acids. CDR1 is MNHEY, CDR2 SMNVEV, per germline (reference sequence). The CDR3 region is CASSLILDRGPYEQYF. In nucleotides, the CDR3 is TGTGCCAGCAGTTTAATCTTGGACAGGGGACCGTACGAGCAGTACTTC.

This clonotype was counted only a few times. The chain couples TRBV7-6 to TRBJ2-2; tentatively, D is TRBD1 (6 bases). V lost 3 bases, J lost 3 bases, and 14 bases lay in between. The germline V gene encodes CDR1 SGHVS and CDR2 FNYEAQ. The CDR3 covers 16 residues. The CDR3 is CASSFRFEGDTGELFF. The CDR3 DNA follows: TGTGCCAGCAGCTTCCGTTTTGAGGGGGACACCGGGGAGCTGTTTTTT.

V and J are TRBV5-1 and TRBJ1-1; 9 nucleotides match TRBD1. Germline V lookup: CDR1 SGHRS, CDR2 YFSETQ. J lost 1 base, V lost 7 bases, and 11 bases had no gene match. There are 16 residues in the CDR3. CDR3 sequence (DNA): TGCGCCAGCGGGATAACAGGGGGCGCTTGGAACACTGAAGCTTTCTTT. It specifies CASGITGGAWNTEAFF. The whole variable domain, remainder taken from reference TRBV5-1 and TRBJ1-1, is KAGVTQTPRYLIKTRGQQVTLSCSPISGHRSVSWYQQTPGQGLQFLFEYFSETQRNKGNFPGRFSGRQFSNSRSEMNVSTLELGDSALYLCASGITGGAWNTEAFFGQGTRLTVV.

This clonotype was seen ten or more times. The CDR3 nucleotides are TGCAGTGCTAGAGTAGGGGGTGCCAAAAACATTCAGTACTTC. Its translation is CSARVGGAKNIQYF. The chain joins TRBV20-1 to TRBJ2-4; possible D gene TRBD1, 6 bases. V was shortened by 1 base and J by 1 base, with 8 bases between the two germline ends. The CDR3 totals 14 residues. The germline V gene encodes CDR1 DFQATT and CDR2 SNEGSKA (reference sequence).

This clonotype was seen a handful of times. The CDR3 region is CASSFGERGGYTF. CDR3 bases: TGTGCCAGCAGTTTCGGGGAAAGGGGTGGCTACACCTTC. The chain is built from TRBV12-3 or TRBV12-4 and TRBJ1-2; D might be TRBD1 (5 bases). Trimming shortened V by 3 bases and J by 7 bases, and 12 bases separated the two germline ends. The CDR3 runs 13 residues.

V gene TRBV7-2 combines with J gene TRBJ2-7; the D gene is possibly TRBD1 (5 bases). The germline V gene encodes CDR1 SGHTA and CDR2 FQGNSA. Between the trimmed V and J ends, which lost 5 bases and 5 bases, there was a span of 10 bases. The CDR3 loop spans 12 amino acids. The CDR3 here is CASSAQGHEQYF. In nucleotides, the CDR3 is TGTGCCAGCAGCGCGCAGGGTCACGAGCAGTACTTC.

The chain recombines TRBV7-9 with TRBJ2-4, with 8 bases aligning to TRBD1. Germline V gives CDR1 SEHNR, CDR2 FQNEAQ (reference sequence). The CDR3 is 16 amino acids. V lost 5 bases, J lost 0 bases, and 6 bases stayed unmatched. CDR3 protein: CASSQTGDIAKNIQYF. For the CDR3, the DNA is TGTGCCAGCAGCCAGACAGGGGACATAGCCAAAAACATTCAGTACTTC.

This clonotype was seen repeatedly, ten times or more. In DNA, the CDR3 is TGTGCCACAACCGGGACTACGGGCCGGGGTGAGCAGTTCTTC. This translates into CATTGTTGRGEQFF. The gene calls are TRBV10-3 and TRBJ2-1; 7 nucleotides align to TRBD2. The CDR3 loop spans 14 amino acids. Germline CDR1 is ENHRY and CDR2 is SYGVKD. The junction had 15 bases not matched to a gene; V was cut back by 10 bases and J by 9 bases.

The table lists this clonotype with many counts. The genes are TRBV29-1 and TRBJ2-7; no definite D call. Between the trimmed V and J ends, which lost 0 bases and 2 bases, there was a span of 11 bases. The germline CDR1 and CDR2 sequences are SQVTM and ANQGSEA. The CDR3 is 14 residues long. CDR3 nucleotides: TGCAGCGTTGAAGATCAGGACGGAGCCTACGAGCAGTACTTC. It yields the protein CSVEDQDGAYEQYF.

V gene TRBV10-3 combines with J gene TRBJ2-1; 9 bases fit TRBD2. V was pared by 8 bases and J by 4 bases, with 3 bases of the junction left unmatched. Germline assignment: CDR1 ENHRY and CDR2 SYGVKD. The CDR3 loop spans 13 amino acids. Written as DNA, the CDR3 is TGTGCCATCGCTAGCGGGGATTACAATGAGCAGTTCTTC. The encoded protein is CAIASGDYNEQFF.

The table lists this clonotype with many counts. The chain carries TRBV30 and TRBJ1-6; tentative D call: TRBD1 (6 bases). Trimming stripped 4 bases from V and 9 bases from J, with 13 bases between. Germline V lookup: CDR1 GTSNPN, CDR2 SVGIG (reference sequence). This CDR3 is 13 amino acids long. CDR3 loop: CAWNQGTLSPLHF. In DNA, the CDR3 is TGTGCCTGGAATCAGGGGACTCTTTCACCCCTCCACTTT.

This chain uses TRBV4-3 with TRBJ2-3, with a weak D call TRBD1 (6 bases). CDR1 LGHNA and CDR2 YSLEER come from the germline V gene. This CDR3 is 16 amino acids long. V was trimmed by 0 bases and J by 0 bases, leaving 10 bases between them. The DNA for the CDR3 is TGCGCCAGCAGCCAAGATATAGGGGGTAGCACAGATACGCAGTATTTT. Translating gives CASSQDIGGSTDTQYF.

This clonotype has just a few counts. The rearrangement joins TRBV5-1 to TRBJ1-2, with D maybe TRBD1 (6 bases). This CDR3 has 14 amino acids. The ends were cut back, 5 bases at V and 4 bases at J, with 15 bases in the middle. CDR1 is SGHRS and CDR2 is YFSETQ in the germline V gene. In nucleotides, the CDR3 is TGCGCCAGCAGTACCGGCGGGACATCCTATGGCTACACCTTC. Amino acid sequence: CASSTGGTSYGYTF.

This clonotype has a handful of counts. The chain uses TRBV5-5 and TRBJ2-7; D is perhaps TRBD1 or TRBD2 (5 bases each). Trimming shortened V by 3 bases and J by 3 bases, and 19 bases separated the two germline ends. This CDR3 has 16 amino acids. From germline, CDR1 is SGHKS and CDR2 YYEKEE (reference sequence). This CDR3 reads CASSWGAGGGIYEQYF. The CDR3 coding sequence is TGTGCCAGCAGCTGGGGCGCAGGCGGAGGTATCTACGAGCAGTACTTC. Full variable domain (outside the CDR3, taken from reference TRBV5-5 and TRBJ2-7): DAGVTQSPTHLIKTRGQQVTLRCSPISGHKSVSWYQQVLGQGPQFIFQYYEKEERGRGNFPDRFSARQFPNYSSELNVNALLLGDSALYLCASSWGAGGGIYEQYFGPGTRLTVT.

This clonotype has only a few counts. The V gene is TRBV15, the J gene TRBJ2-7; 10 nucleotides align to TRBD2. The V gene end was trimmed by 3 bases and the J gene end by 0 bases; junction bases not matched to a gene: 5. CDR3 length equals 16 residues. Per germline, CDR1 LNHNV and CDR2 YYDKDF (reference sequence). CDR3 DNA sequence: TGTGCCACCAGCAGGGTTCTAGCGGGGGCCTCCTACGAGCAGTACTTC. Protein sequence: CATSRVLAGASYEQYF.

At least ten counts were recorded for this clonotype. This chain connects TRBV29-1 to TRBJ1-2, with D possibly being TRBD1 (6 bases). Trimming pared 3 bases from V and 7 bases from J, leaving 21 bases between. Per germline, CDR1 SQVTM and CDR2 ANQGSEA. The CDR3 extends over 15 amino acids. CDR3 DNA: TGCAGCGTTGAGATAAGACCAGGGGACTCTAGTGGCTACACCTTC. It codes for CSVEIRPGDSSGYTF.

The V call is TRBV7-3, the J call TRBJ2-5; 14 positions match TRBD2. V lost 5 bases and J lost 4; bases outside the gene matches: 3. Germline CDR1 is SGHTA and CDR2 is FQGTGA. The CDR3 runs 15 residues. CDR3 residues: CASSTTSGRGETQYF. CDR3 sequence (DNA): TGTGCCAGCAGCACGACTAGCGGGAGGGGAGAGACCCAGTACTTC.

This clonotype was seen more than once but under ten times. V gene TRBV3-1 combines with J gene TRBJ2-2; possibly TRBD2 for D (5 bases). V was trimmed by 4 bases and J by 8 bases, leaving 17 bases between them. CDR1 is LGHDT and CDR2 is YNNKEL in the germline V gene (reference sequence). This CDR3 has 15 residues. The DNA of the CDR3 is TGTGCCAGCAGCCCGGGCCCCCGGGGAGTGGGGGAGCTGTTTTTT. This encodes CASSPGPRGVGELFF.

The J gene is TRBJ2-7, the V gene TRBV25-1; possible D gene TRBD1, 6 bases. Germline V gives CDR1 MGHDK, CDR2 SYGVNS. V lost 3 bases to trimming and J lost 3 bases, with 15 bases between them. The CDR3 is 15 residues long. The CDR3, as DNA: TGTGCCAGCAGTGATGAAAGCCAGGGGCGCTACGAGCAGTACTTC. Translating it yields CASSDESQGRYEQYF.

This clonotype was counted at least ten times. The genes are TRBV29-1 and TRBJ2-1; D gene uncertain. The V end was cut by 0 bases, the J end by 7 bases, with 19 bases between. Germline loops: CDR1 SQVTM, CDR2 ANQGSEA. The CDR3 contains 16 residues. CDR3 DNA: TGCAGCGTTGAAGATGCTCTAGGGTTTTCGCGGAATGAGCAGTTCTTC. Protein: CSVEDALGFSRNEQFF.